Listed below are T cell receptor beta chains from one sample, sequenced in a study of breast tumors, draining lymph nodes, adjacent tissues. From the multiplex PCR reads, TCRdb called clonotypes with MiXCR, one entry per CDR3 protein. Here the sample spans 130,000 or so distinct CDR3 sequences, roughly 20% being singletons. Sequenced input: axillary lymph node tissue. The source is a female donor with breast cancer. Some clones in this sample may be carry-over from other donors' samples. Both conserved end residues are part of each CDR3. Each record gives: CDR3 protein, CDR3 DNA, J gene, D gene, V gene, clone size. A D gene is named only where the DNA matches it firmly. Some rows have no size entry. The others give once, few or many, or a class for an expanded clone.

CASSLEGGRGGKLFF TGCGCCAGCAGCTTGGAGGGGGGCCGAGGGGGAAAACTGTTTTTT TRBJ1-4 . TRBV5-1 many
CATSRAPVKGGNEQFF TGTGCCACCAGCAGGGCTCCGGTGAAGGGCGGCAATGAGCAGTTCTTC TRBJ2-1 . TRBV15 many
CAAGVGWEKLFF TGCGCAGCGGGGGTCGGTTGGGAAAAACTGTTTTTT TRBJ1-4 . TRBV15 many
CASSSGYNERFF TGCGCCAGCAGCTCTGGATACAATGAGCGGTTCTTC TRBJ2-1 . TRBV5-1 .
CSASTQNTEAFF TGCAGTGCTAGTACCCAGAACACTGAAGCTTTCTTT TRBJ1-1 . TRBV20-1 .
CASSLAVTVAYEQYF TGTGCCAGCAGCTTGGCTGTTACCGTCGCCTACGAGCAGTACTTC TRBJ2-7 . TRBV5-5 many
CSARTVTGGPTGELFF TGCAGTGCTAGGACGGTTACGGGAGGGCCCACCGGGGAGCTGTTTTTT TRBJ2-2 TRBD2 TRBV20-1 many
CASSLLGTDYEQYF TGTGCCAGCAGTCTTCTCGGGACTGACTACGAGCAGTACTTC TRBJ2-7 . TRBV6-5 many
CASSQPTGVNEKLFF TGTGCCAGCAGCCAACCGACAGGGGTTAATGAAAAACTGTTTTTT TRBJ1-4 TRBD1 TRBV5-5 many
CASADRNTGELFF TGTGCCAGCGCGGACAGAAACACCGGGGAGCTGTTTTTT TRBJ2-2 . TRBV18 .
CASSFPGHGEKLFF TGTGCCAGCAGCTTTCCGGGACACGGTGAAAAACTGTTTTTT TRBJ1-4 . TRBV13 many
CASSQDSLDNEQFF TGTGCCAGCAGCCAAGATTCTCTAGACAATGAGCAGTTCTTC TRBJ2-1 . TRBV3-1 many
CASSGQGMNSPLHF TGTGCCAGCAGCGGGCAGGGGATGAATTCACCCCTCCACTTT TRBJ1-6 . TRBV7-9 many
CASGAGPEQYF TGTGCCAGCGGGGCGGGCCCCGAGCAGTACTTC TRBJ2-7 . TRBV12-3/TRBV12-4 many
CSAGTGALGVAQYF TGCAGTGCTGGGACAGGGGCCCTGGGGGTAGCGCAGTATTTT TRBJ2-3 TRBD1 TRBV20-1 many
CASSFAGGEHYGYTF TGTGCCAGCAGCTTTGCAGGGGGTGAGCACTATGGCTACACCTTC TRBJ1-2 TRBD1 TRBV5-5 many
CASSLADGTSPADTQYF TGTGCCAGCAGCTTAGCGGACGGGACTAGTCCCGCAGATACGCAGTATTTT TRBJ2-3 TRBD2 TRBV11-2 many
CASSPDRGLSSYEQYF TGTGCCAGCAGCCCGGACAGGGGTTTGTCCTCCTACGAGCAGTACTTC TRBJ2-7 TRBD1 TRBV6-5 many
CASSKTGTGNTIYF TGTGCCAGCAGCAAGACAGGGACTGGAAACACCATATATTTT TRBJ1-3 TRBD1 TRBV28 many
CASSLDGGYGYTF TGCGCCAGCAGCTTGGATGGGGGCTATGGCTACACCTTC TRBJ1-2 . TRBV5-1 many
CATSRDYGTGAQYF TGTGCCACCAGCAGAGATTATGGGACAGGGGCGCAGTACTTC TRBJ2-7 TRBD1 TRBV15 many
CASSVGQILNYGYTF TGTGCCAGTAGTGTCGGACAGATACTTAACTATGGCTACACCTTC TRBJ1-2 . TRBV19 many
CSARPAGQGETYEQYF TGCAGTGCTAGACCGGCGGGACAGGGGGAGACCTACGAGCAGTACTTC TRBJ2-7 TRBD1 TRBV20-1 many
CASSPPGGKEQFF TGTGCCAGCAGTCCTCCAGGGGGTAAGGAGCAGTTCTTC TRBJ2-1 TRBD1 TRBV7-3 many
CASSTSGQGTDTQYF TGTGCCAGCAGCACAAGCGGACAGGGGACAGATACGCAGTATTTT TRBJ2-3 TRBD1 TRBV6-1 many
CASSQGWTLTQYF TGTGCCAGCAGCCAAGGTTGGACCCTTACGCAGTATTTT TRBJ2-3 . TRBV3-1 .
CSVAGLAGAYEQYF TGCAGCGTTGCGGGACTAGCGGGAGCCTACGAGCAGTACTTC TRBJ2-7 TRBD2 TRBV29-1 many
CASSPPGPQGYTF TGTGCCAGCTCACCACCCGGGCCTCAAGGCTACACCTTC TRBJ1-2 . TRBV18 .
CASSLVTANSYEQYF TGTGCCAGCAGCTTGGTCACAGCAAACTCCTACGAGCAGTACTTC TRBJ2-7 . TRBV5-4 many
CASSLGETSNQPQHF TGTGCCAGCAGTTTAGGGGAGACCAGCAATCAGCCCCAGCATTTT TRBJ1-5 . TRBV28 .